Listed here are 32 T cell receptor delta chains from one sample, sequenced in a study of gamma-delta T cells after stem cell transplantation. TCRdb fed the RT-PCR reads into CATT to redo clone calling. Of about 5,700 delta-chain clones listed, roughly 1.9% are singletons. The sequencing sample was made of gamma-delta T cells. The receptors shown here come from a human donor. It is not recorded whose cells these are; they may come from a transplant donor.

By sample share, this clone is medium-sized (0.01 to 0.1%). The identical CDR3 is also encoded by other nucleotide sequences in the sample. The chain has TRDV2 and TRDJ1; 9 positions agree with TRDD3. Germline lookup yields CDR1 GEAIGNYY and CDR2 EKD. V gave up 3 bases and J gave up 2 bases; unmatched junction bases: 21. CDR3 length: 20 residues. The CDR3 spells CACDLLNPPKGDTETDKLIF. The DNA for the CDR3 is TGTGCCTGTGACCTACTAAACCCTCCTAAGGGGGATACTGAGACCGATAAACTCATCTTT.

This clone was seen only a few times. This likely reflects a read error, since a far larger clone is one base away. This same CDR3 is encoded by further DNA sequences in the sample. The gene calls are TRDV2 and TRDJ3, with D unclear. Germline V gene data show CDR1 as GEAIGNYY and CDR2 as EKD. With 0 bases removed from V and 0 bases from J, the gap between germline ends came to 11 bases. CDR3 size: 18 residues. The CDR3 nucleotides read TGTGCCTGTGACACCGGAGGAGCTAGCTCCTGGGACACCCGACAGATGTTTTTC. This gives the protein CACDTGGASSWDTRQMFF.

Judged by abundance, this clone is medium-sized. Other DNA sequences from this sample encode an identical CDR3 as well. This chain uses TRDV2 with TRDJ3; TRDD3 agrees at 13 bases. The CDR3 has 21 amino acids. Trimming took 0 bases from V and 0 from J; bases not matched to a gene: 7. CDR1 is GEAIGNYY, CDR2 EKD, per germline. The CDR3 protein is CACDTATGGYGSSWDTRQMFF. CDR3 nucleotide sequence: TGTGCCTGTGACACCGCTACTGGGGGATACGGGAGCTCCTGGGACACCCGACAGATGTTTTTC.

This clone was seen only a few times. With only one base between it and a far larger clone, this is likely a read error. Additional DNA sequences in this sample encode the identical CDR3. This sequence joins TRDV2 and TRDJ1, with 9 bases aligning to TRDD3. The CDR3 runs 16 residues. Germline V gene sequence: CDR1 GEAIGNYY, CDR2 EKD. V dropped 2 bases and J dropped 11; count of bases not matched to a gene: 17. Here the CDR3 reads CACDKLGDSTDTELIF. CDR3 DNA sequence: TGTGCCTGTGACAAACTGGGGGACTCGACGGATACGGAGCTCATCTTT.

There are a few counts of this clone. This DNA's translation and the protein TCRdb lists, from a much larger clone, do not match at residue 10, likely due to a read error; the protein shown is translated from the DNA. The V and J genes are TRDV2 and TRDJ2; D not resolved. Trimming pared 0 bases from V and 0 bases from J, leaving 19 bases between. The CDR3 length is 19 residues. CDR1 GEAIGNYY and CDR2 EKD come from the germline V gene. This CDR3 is CACDTLRTGDSALTAQLFF. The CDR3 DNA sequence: TGTGCCTGTGACACCCTCCGAACGGGTGACTCAGCTTTGACAGCACAACTCTTCTTT.

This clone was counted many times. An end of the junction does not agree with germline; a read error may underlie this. DNA of the CDR3: TGTGCCTGTGACACGGTCGCTCTGGGGGATACGCTCCAACTCCCGTACACCGGTAAACTCATCTTT. Its translation: CACDTVALGDTLQLPYTGKLIF. The chain joins TRDV2 to TRDJ1; the match to TRDD3 covers 12 bases. CDR3 size: 22 residues. CDR1 GEAIGNYY and CDR2 EKD come from the germline V gene.

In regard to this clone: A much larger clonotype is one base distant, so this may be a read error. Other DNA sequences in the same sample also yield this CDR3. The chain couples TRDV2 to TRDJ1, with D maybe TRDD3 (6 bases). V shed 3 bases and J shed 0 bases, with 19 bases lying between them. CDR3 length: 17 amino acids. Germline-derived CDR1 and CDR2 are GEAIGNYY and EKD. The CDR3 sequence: CACDPLVGAPYTDKLIF. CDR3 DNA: TGTGCCTGTGACCCCTTAGTGGGGGCCCCGTACACCGATAAACTCATCTTT.

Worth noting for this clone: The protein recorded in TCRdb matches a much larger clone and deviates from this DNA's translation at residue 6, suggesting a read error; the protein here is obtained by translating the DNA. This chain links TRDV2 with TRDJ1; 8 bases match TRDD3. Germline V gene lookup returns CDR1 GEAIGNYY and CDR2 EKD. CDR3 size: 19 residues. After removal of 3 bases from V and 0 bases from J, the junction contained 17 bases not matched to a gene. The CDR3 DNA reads TGTGCCTGTGACGGTATGCTCGGCTCTACTGGGGGGTACACCGATAAACTCATCTTT. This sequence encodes CACDGMLGSTGGYTDKLIF.

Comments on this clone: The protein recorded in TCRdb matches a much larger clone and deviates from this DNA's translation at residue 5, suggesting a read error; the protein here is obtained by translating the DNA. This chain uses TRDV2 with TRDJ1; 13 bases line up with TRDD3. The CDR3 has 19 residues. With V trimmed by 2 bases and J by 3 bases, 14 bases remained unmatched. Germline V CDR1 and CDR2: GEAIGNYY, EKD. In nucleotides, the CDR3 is TGTGCCTGTGACATCCTACTGGGGGATACGCCTAAAGGCTCCGATAAACTCATCTTT. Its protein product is CACDILLGDTPKGSDKLIF.

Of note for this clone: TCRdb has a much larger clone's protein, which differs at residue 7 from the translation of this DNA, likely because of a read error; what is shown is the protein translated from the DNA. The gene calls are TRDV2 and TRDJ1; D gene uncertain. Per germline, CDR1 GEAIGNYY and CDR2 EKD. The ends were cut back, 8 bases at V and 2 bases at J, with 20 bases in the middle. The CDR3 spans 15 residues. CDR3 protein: CASDPVKAPTDKLIF. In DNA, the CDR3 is TGTGCCTCAGATCCTGTCAAGGCCCCAACCGATAAACTCATCTTT.

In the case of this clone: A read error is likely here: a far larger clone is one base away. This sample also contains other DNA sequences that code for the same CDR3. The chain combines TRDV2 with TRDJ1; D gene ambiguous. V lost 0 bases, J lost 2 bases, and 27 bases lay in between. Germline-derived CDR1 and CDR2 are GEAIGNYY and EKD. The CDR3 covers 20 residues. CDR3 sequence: CACDTVEFGARLRETDKLIF. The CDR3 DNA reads TGTGCCTGTGACACCGTGGAGTTCGGAGCCAGACTGCGAGAAACCGATAAACTCATCTTT.

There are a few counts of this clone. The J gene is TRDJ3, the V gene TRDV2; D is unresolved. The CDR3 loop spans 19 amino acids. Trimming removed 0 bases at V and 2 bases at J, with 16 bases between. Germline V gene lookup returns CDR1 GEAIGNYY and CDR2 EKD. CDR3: CACDTVQVGSAWDTRQMFF. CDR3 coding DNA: TGTGCCTGTGACACCGTACAGGTAGGTAGCGCCTGGGACACCCGACAGATGTTTTTC.

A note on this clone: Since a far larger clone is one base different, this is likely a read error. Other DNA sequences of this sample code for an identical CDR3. CDR3: CACDSVLGDTIDKLIF. The DNA of the CDR3 is TGTGCCTGTGACAGCGTTTTGGGGGATACTATCGATAAGCTCATCTTT. The gene calls are TRDV2 and TRDJ1, with 10 bases fitting TRDD3. Per germline, CDR1 GEAIGNYY and CDR2 EKD. The CDR3 is 16 amino acids.

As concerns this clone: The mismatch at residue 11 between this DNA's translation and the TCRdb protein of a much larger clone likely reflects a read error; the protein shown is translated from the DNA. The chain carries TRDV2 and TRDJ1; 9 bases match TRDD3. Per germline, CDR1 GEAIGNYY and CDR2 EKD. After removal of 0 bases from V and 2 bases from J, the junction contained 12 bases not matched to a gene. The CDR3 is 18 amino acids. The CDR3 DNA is TGTGCCTGTGACACCGTAGGGCTGGGGGATGCGCCGACCGATAAACTCATCTTT. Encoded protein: CACDTVGLGDAPTDKLIF.

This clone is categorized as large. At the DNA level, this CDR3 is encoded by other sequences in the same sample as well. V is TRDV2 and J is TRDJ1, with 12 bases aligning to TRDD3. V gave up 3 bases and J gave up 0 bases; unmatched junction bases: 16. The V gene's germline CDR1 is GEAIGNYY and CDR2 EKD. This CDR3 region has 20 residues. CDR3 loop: CACDHILGDTTKTYTDKLIF. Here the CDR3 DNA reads TGTGCCTGTGACCACATACTGGGGGATACTACCAAAACGTACACCGATAAACTCATCTTT.

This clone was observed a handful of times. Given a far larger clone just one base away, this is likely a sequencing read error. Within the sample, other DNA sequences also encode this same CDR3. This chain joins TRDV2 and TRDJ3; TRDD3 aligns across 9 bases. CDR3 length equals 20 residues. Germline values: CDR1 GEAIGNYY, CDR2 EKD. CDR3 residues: CACDTPSGGSSSWDTRQMFF. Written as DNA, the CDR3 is TGTGCTTGTGACACACCCTCTGGGGGATCGAGCTCCTGGGACACCCGACAGATGTTTTTC.

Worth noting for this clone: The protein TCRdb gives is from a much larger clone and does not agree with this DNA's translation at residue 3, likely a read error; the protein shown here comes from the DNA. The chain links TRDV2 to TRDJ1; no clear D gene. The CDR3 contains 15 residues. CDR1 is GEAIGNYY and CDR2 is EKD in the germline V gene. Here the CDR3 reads CARDTVALNTDKLIF. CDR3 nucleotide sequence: TGTGCCCGTGACACAGTTGCCCTTAACACCGATAAACTCATCTTT.

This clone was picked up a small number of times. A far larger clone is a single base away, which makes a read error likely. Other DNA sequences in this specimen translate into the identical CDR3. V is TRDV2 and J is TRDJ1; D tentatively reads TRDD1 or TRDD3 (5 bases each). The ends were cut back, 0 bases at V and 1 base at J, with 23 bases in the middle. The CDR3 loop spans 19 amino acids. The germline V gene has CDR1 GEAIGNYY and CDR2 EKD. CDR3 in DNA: TGTGCCTGTGACACCCTTTCGTATAGTTGGGGAATACCCACCGATAAACTCATCTTT. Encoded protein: CACDTLSYSWGIPTDKLIF.

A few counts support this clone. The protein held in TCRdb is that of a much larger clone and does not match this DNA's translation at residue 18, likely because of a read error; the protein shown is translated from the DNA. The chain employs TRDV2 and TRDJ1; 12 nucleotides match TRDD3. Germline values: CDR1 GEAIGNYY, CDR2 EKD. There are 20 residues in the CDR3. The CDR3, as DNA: TGTGCCTGTGACACCGTACAGGGGTTCCCTACTGGGGGATACACCGATAAACCCATCTTT. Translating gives CACDTVQGFPTGGYTDKPIF.

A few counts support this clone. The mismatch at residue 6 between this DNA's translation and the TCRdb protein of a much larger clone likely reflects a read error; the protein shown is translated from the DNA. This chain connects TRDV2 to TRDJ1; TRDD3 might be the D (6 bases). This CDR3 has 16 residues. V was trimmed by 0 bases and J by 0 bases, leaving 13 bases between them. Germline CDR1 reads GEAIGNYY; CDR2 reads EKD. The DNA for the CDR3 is TGTGCCTGTGACACCCCAGGGGGACCGTACACCGATAAACTCATCTTT. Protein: CACDTPGGPYTDKLIF.

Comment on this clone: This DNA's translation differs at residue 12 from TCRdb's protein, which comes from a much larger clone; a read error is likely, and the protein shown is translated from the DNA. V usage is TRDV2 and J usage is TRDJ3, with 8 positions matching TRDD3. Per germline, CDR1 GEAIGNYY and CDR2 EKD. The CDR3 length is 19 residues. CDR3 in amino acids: CACDGTGGYSSRDTRQMFF. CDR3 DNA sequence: TGTGCCTGTGACGGAACTGGGGGCTATAGCTCCCGGGACACCCGACAGATGTTTTTC.

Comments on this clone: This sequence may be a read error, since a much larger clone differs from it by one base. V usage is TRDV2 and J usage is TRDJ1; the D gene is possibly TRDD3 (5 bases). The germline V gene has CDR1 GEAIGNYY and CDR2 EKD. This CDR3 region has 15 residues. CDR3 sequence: CARDPLVLNTDKLIF. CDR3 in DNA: TGTGCCCGTGACCCACTGGTACTGAACACCGATAAACTCATCTTT.

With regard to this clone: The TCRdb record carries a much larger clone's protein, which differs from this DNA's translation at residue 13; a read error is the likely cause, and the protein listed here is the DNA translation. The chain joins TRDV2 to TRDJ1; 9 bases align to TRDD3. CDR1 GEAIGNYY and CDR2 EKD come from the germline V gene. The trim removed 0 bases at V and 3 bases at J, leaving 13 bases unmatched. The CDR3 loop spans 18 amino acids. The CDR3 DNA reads TGTGCCTGTGACACCGTAGGGGATACGCAGTTGGGGGCCGATAAACTCATCTTT. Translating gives CACDTVGDTQLGADKLIF.

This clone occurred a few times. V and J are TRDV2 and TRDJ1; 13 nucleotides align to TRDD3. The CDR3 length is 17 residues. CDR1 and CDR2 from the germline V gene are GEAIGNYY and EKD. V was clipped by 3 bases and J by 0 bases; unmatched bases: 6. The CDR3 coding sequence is TGTGCCTGTGACCGACTGGGGGATACGGCGTACACCGATAAACTCATCTTT. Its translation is CACDRLGDTAYTDKLIF.

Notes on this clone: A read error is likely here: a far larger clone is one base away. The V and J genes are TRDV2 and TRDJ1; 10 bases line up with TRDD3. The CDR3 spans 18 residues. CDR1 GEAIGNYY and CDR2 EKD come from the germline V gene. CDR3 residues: CARDTVDGGYLYTDKLIF. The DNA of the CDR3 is TGTGCCCGTGACACCGTCGATGGGGGATACTTGTACACCGATAAACTCATCTTT.

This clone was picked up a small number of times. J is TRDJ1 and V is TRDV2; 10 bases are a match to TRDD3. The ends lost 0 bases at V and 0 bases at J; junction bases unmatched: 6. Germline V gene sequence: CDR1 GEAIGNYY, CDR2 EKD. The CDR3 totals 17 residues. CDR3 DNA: TGTGCCTGTGACACCGTGAAAACTGGGGGATACACCGATAAACTCATCTTT. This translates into CACDTVKTGGYTDKLIF.

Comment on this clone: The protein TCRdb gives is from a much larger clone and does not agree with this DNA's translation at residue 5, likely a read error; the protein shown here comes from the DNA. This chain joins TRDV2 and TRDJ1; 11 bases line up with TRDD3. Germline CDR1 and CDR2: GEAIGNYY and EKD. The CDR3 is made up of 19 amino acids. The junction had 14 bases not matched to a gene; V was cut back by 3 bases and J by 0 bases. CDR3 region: CACDAYWGISTSNTDKLIF. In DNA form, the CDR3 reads TGTGCCTGTGACGCCTACTGGGGGATAAGTACTTCGAACACCGATAAACTCATCTTT.

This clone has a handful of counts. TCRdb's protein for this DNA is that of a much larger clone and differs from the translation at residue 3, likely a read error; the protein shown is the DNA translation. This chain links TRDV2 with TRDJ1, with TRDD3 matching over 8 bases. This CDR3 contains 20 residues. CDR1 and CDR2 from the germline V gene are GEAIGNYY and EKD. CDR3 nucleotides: TGTGCCCGTGACACCCTACCCTCCACGAAGGGGGATAGAGTAACCGATAAACTCATCTTT. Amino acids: CARDTLPSTKGDRVTDKLIF.

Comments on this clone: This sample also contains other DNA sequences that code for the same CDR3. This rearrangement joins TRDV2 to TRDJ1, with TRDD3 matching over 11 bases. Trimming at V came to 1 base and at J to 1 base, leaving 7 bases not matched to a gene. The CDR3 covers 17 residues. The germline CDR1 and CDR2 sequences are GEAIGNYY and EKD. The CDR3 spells CACDTVGGYARTDKLIF. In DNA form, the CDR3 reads TGTGCCTGTGACACGGTTGGGGGATACGCGCGCACCGATAAACTCATCTTT.

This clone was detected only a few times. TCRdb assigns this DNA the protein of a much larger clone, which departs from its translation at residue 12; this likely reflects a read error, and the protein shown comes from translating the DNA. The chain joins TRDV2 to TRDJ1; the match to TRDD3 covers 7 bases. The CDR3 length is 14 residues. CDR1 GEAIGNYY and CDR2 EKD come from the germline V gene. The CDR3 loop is CACDALGNSEKRIF. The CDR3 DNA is TGTGCCTGTGACGCACTGGGGAATTCGGAGAAACGCATCTTT.

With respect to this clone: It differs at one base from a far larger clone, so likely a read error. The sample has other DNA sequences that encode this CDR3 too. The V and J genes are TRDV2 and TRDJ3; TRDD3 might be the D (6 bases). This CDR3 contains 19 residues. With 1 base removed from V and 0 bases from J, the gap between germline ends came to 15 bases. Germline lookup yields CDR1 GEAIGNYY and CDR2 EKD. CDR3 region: CACDTPGMTGSWDTRQMFF. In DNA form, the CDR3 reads TGTGCCTGTGACACTCCGGGGATGACAGGCTCCTGGGACACCCGACAGATGTTTTTC.

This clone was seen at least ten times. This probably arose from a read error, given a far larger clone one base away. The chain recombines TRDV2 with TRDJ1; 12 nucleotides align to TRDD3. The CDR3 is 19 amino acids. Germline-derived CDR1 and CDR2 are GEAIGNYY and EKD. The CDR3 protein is CACDPLVLGDTLSTDKPIF. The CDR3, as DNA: TGTGCCTGTGACCCACTTGTCCTGGGGGATACGCTTAGCACCGATAAACCCATCTTT.